This T cell receptor (beta chain) stems from a study of CD8 T cells in Susac syndrome. Germline V gene sequence: CDR1 SGHVS, CDR2 FQNEAQ. Losses at the gene ends were 5 bases for V and 7 bases for J; bases not matched to a gene: 11. The CDR3 loop spans 15 amino acids. It was with random hexamers that about 0.45 to 1 ug RNA was reverse transcribed. TCRdb re-called the immunoSEQ multiplex PCR reads with MiXCR, one entry per CDR3 protein. The repertoire holds roughly 130,000 distinct CDR3 sequences, with roughly 95% as singletons. The sample was CD4+ T cells from PBMCs. V usage is TRBV7-8 and J usage is TRBJ2-1; 7 bases are shared with TRBD1. The sequence was collected from a human donor with Susac syndrome. The CDR3 loop reads CASSPRGGAGNEQFF. CDR3 DNA sequence: TGTGCCAGCAGCCCTAGAGGGGGCGCAGGGAATGAGCAGTTCTTC.